These 32 T cell receptor beta chains share one sample of origin, sequenced in a study of prognosis after radiotherapy for stage I lung cancer. It was by two-round multiplex PCR that TCR beta CDR3 was amplified from genomic DNA. Primers specific to each TRBV and TRBJ gene were used in first-round PCR. TCRdb passed the multiplex PCR reads through MiXCR, listing each CDR3 protein once. This sample has tens of thousands of distinct CDR3 sequences, with 35% to 50% found just once. Source: PBMCs, taken before or after stereotactic body radiation therapy (not recorded which). The receptor set was obtained from a donor aged 50 or older with non-small cell lung cancer.

In this sample, this clonotype turned up many times. CDR3 in amino acids: CASSPTTGTGGLNYGYTF. The CDR3 DNA reads as TGTGCCAGCAGTCCGACCACGGGGACAGGGGGCCTAAACTATGGCTACACCTTC. The rearrangement links TRBV28 to TRBJ1-2; 12 bases align to TRBD1. The junction had 12 bases not matched to a gene; V was cut back by 5 bases and J by 2 bases. The CDR3 runs to 18 residues. The V gene's germline CDR1 is MDHEN and CDR2 SYDVKM.

This clonotype was picked up many times. The chain couples TRBV28 to TRBJ2-1, with D tentatively TRBD2 (5 bases). This CDR3 comprises 14 residues. V was cut by 6 bases and J by 4 bases, with 13 bases left in between. Germline assignment: CDR1 MDHEN and CDR2 SYDVKM. CDR3 bases: TGTGCCAGCAGCCCCATGCGGGTATACAATGAGCAGTTCTTC. It is translated as CASSPMRVYNEQFF.

Comments on this clonotype: At one end, the junction sequence differs from germline, possibly due to a read error. The rearrangement links TRBV5-1 to TRBJ1-1; maybe TRBD1 (5 bases). In germline, CDR1 is SGHRS, CDR2 YFSETQ. The CDR3 has 17 amino acids. Here the CDR3 DNA reads TGCGCCAGCAGCTGTGGGGGTAGAGCAGCCATGAACACTGAAGCCTTCTTT. As protein: CASSCGGRAAMNTEAFF.

This clonotype was observed many times. The CDR3 protein is CSATSGGFYEQYF. The CDR3 DNA reads TGCAGTGCTACTAGCGGGGGGTTCTACGAGCAGTACTTC. V and J are TRBV20-1 and TRBJ2-7; 11 bases align to TRBD2. The junction had 2 bases not matched to a gene; V was cut back by 4 bases and J by 3 bases. The germline V gene encodes CDR1 DFQATT and CDR2 SNEGSKA (reference sequence). CDR3 size: 13 residues.

The chain employs TRBV7-3 and TRBJ2-3, with 7 bases fitting TRBD2. The CDR3 totals 13 residues. CDR1 is SGHTA, CDR2 FQGTGA, per germline. The junction had 1 base not matched to a gene; V was cut back by 3 bases and J by 4 bases. The CDR3 DNA sequence: TGTGCCAGCAGCTTGGGGGGGGCAGATACGCAGTATTTT. It codes for CASSLGGADTQYF.

The sample holds many counts of this clonotype. The chain employs TRBV7-9 and TRBJ1-4; 7 nucleotides line up with TRBD1. CDR3 length equals 15 residues. V lost 5 bases and J lost 5; bases outside the gene matches: 8. From germline, CDR1 is SEHNR and CDR2 FQNEAQ (reference sequence). The CDR3 is CASSVRQGRNEKLFF. The CDR3 DNA sequence: TGTGCCAGCAGCGTACGACAGGGACGGAATGAAAAACTGTTTTTT.

This chain joins TRBV5-1 and TRBJ2-7; D not resolved. In germline, CDR1 is SGHRS, CDR2 YFSETQ. The V end lost 0 bases, the J end lost 6 bases, and 7 bases lay between the germline ends. This CDR3 comprises 12 residues. The CDR3 loop is CASSLEGREQYF. CDR3 coding DNA: TGCGCCAGCAGCTTGGAAGGTCGCGAGCAGTACTTC. The full variable domain, its missing parts supplied by reference TRBV5-1 and TRBJ2-7, is KAGVTQTPRYLIKTRGQQVTLSCSPISGHRSVSWYQQTPGQGLQFLFEYFSETQRNKGNFPGRFSGRQFSNSRSEMNVSTLELGDSALYLCASSLEGREQYFGPGTRLTVT.

The genes are TRBV6-4 and TRBJ2-1, with TRBD1 as a possible D gene (5 bases). CDR3 length: 14 amino acids. V was shortened by 3 bases and J by 9 bases, with 15 bases between the two germline ends. Per germline, CDR1 MRHNA and CDR2 SNTAGT. The CDR3 is CASSEGAARSEQFF. DNA for the CDR3: TGTGCCAGCAGTGAAGGGGCCGCTCGCAGTGAGCAGTTCTTC.

This clonotype was observed many times. This sequence joins TRBV7-8 and TRBJ2-1, with TRBD2 matching over 7 bases. Unmatched junction bases numbered 8, after V lost 1 base and J lost 5 bases. The CDR3 has 16 residues. Germline assignment: CDR1 SGHVS and CDR2 FQNEAQ. The CDR3 here is CASSLVGGSHHNEQFF. CDR3 sequence (DNA): TGTGCCAGCAGCTTAGTGGGAGGGAGTCATCACAATGAGCAGTTCTTC.

This clonotype was recorded at least ten times. This rearrangement joins TRBV9 to TRBJ1-3; D remains unclear. V was trimmed by 0 bases and J by 4 bases, leaving 11 bases between them. There are 15 residues in the CDR3. The V gene's germline CDR1 is SGDLS and CDR2 YYNGEE. The CDR3 DNA reads TGTGCCAGCAGCGTAGACCCGGGGTCGGGAAACACCATATATTTT. Protein sequence: CASSVDPGSGNTIYF.

This clonotype was seen many times. The chain links TRBV28 to TRBJ2-7; D might be TRBD1 (6 bases). Germline V lookup: CDR1 MDHEN, CDR2 SYDVKM. The CDR3 extends over 13 amino acids. Trimming cost V 7 bases and J 0 bases, with 10 bases left between them. CDR3 amino acids: CASTTDSSYEQYF. The CDR3 DNA is TGTGCCAGCACCACGGACAGCTCCTACGAGCAGTACTTC.

This clonotype was counted at least ten times. The chain is built from TRBV12-3 or TRBV12-4 and TRBJ2-2; the D gene is possibly TRBD2 (6 bases). CDR3 length equals 15 residues. V lost 3 bases and J lost 4, with 12 bases in between. CDR3 DNA sequence: TGTGCCAGCAGTTTGGCGGGGAGTGGCACCGGGGAGCTGTTTTTT. This sequence encodes CASSLAGSGTGELFF.

DNA of the CDR3: TGTGCCAGTAGTCCTCCAACCGATAATCAGCCCCAGCATTTT. It specifies CASSPPTDNQPQHF. This chain uses TRBV19 with TRBJ1-5; D uncertain. The CDR3 extends over 14 amino acids. V was trimmed by 5 bases and J by 4 bases, leaving 12 bases between them. From germline, CDR1 is LNHDA and CDR2 SQIVND (reference sequence). Drawing the rest from reference TRBV19 and TRBJ1-5, the complete variable domain is DGGITQSPKYLFRKEGQNVTLSCEQNLNHDAMYWYRQDPGQGLRLIYYSQIVNDFQKGDIAEGYSVSREKKESFPLTVTSAQKNPTAFYLCASSPPTDNQPQHFGDGTRLSIL.

This clonotype was recorded many times. The chain uses TRBV24-1 and TRBJ1-2; no clear D. The CDR3 runs 11 residues. V shed 1 base and J shed 10 bases, with 6 bases lying between them. Germline V gives CDR1 KGHDR, CDR2 SFDVKD. DNA for the CDR3: TGTGCCACCAGTGATTTCTCGGCCTACACCTTC. Translating gives CATSDFSAYTF.

This clonotype was counted between two and nine times. The CDR3 is CASSLAGALYEQYF. The CDR3 DNA follows: TGTGCCAGCAGCTTAGCGGGGGCCCTTTACGAGCAGTACTTC. The J gene is TRBJ2-7, the V gene TRBV11-3, with D possibly called TRBD1 or TRBD2 (6 bases each). Looked up from germline, CDR1 is SGHNT and CDR2 is YENEEA. The CDR3 spans 14 residues. The V end lost 1 base, the J end lost 4 bases, and 11 bases lay between the germline ends.

The rearrangement joins TRBV28 to TRBJ1-6; the D is unclear. Germline values: CDR1 MDHEN, CDR2 SYDVKM. The CDR3 is made up of 14 amino acids. V dropped 3 bases and J dropped 7 bases, with 10 bases sitting between them. The CDR3 here is CASSLALRNSPLHF. CDR3 nucleotides: TGTGCCAGCAGTTTGGCACTGAGGAATTCACCCCTCCACTTT.

V and J are TRBV11-2 and TRBJ2-5; 15 bases line up with TRBD2. Germline V gives CDR1 SGHAT, CDR2 FQNNGV. This CDR3 has 20 amino acids. J gave up 2 bases and V 1 base, and 11 bases lay outside the gene matches. CDR3 nucleotides: TGTGCCAGCAGCTTAGGGGGGGGACTAGCGGGAGGACCAACTCAAGAGACCCAGTACTTC. Encoded protein: CASSLGGGLAGGPTQETQYF.

Comments on this clonotype: This may stem from a read error, because a much larger clone lies one nucleotide away. The chain recombines TRBV29-1 with TRBJ1-5, with D uncertain. Germline assignment: CDR1 SQVTM and CDR2 ANQGSEA. The length of the CDR3 is 12 residues. The ends were cut back, 7 bases at V and 7 bases at J, with 14 bases in the middle. In DNA form, the CDR3 reads TGCAGCGCCTGGGTAGCCGGCCAGCCCCAGCATTTT. Residues: CSAWVAGQPQHF.

There are many counts of this clonotype. The rearrangement joins TRBV24-1 to TRBJ2-1, with TRBD2 identical over 10 bases. Germline V lookup: CDR1 KGHDR, CDR2 SFDVKD. V shed 3 bases and J 2 bases; nucleotides not matched to a gene: 3. This CDR3 is built from 16 residues. This CDR3 reads CATSDPTSGTYNEQFF. The CDR3 nucleotides read TGTGCCACCAGTGATCCCACTAGCGGGACCTACAATGAGCAGTTCTTC.

This clonotype was seen at least ten times. The V and J genes are TRBV15 and TRBJ2-7; D is ambiguous. The germline CDR1 and CDR2 sequences are LNHNV and YYDKDF (reference sequence). The CDR3 runs 13 residues. V gave up 0 bases and J gave up 3 bases, with 6 bases separating them. The chain's CDR3 is CATSRDRRYEQYF. As DNA, the CDR3 is TGTGCCACCAGCAGAGATCGGCGCTACGAGCAGTACTTC.

This clonotype has more than one count but fewer than ten. A junction boundary mismatches the germline segment, possibly from a read error. The chain has TRBV18 and TRBJ2-3; 10 bases align to TRBD2. This CDR3 region has 13 residues. Germline CDR1 reads KGHSH; CDR2 reads LQKENI. The CDR3: CAGSPVAGGTQYF. The CDR3, as DNA: TGTGCCGGCTCACCGGTAGCGGGAGGTACGCAGTATTTT.

A word on this clonotype: The junction departs from the called germline gene at one end, perhaps through a read error. The chain uses TRBV4-2 and TRBJ1-5; maybe TRBD1 (6 bases). The CDR3 covers 15 residues. Germline V gene sequence: CDR1 LGHNA, CDR2 YNFKEQ. The CDR3, as DNA: TGTGCCAGCAGCCAGACAGGTTATGGAAATCAGCCCAAGCATTTT. Amino acids: CASSQTGYGNQPKHF.

This clonotype was observed at least ten times. The rearrangement uses TRBV4-1 and TRBJ2-1; 7 nucleotides line up with TRBD2. The length of the CDR3 is 15 residues. Unmatched junction bases numbered 8, after V lost 4 bases and J lost 5 bases. Germline-derived CDR1 and CDR2 are MGHRA and YSYEKL. The CDR3 reads CASSPGAGQNNEQFF. The DNA of the CDR3 is TGCGCCAGCAGCCCCGGAGCGGGGCAGAACAATGAGCAGTTCTTC.

V is TRBV15 and J is TRBJ1-4; D may be TRBD1 (6 bases). Trimming removed 0 bases at V and 8 bases at J, with 16 bases between. The CDR3 has 16 amino acids. CDR1 LNHNV and CDR2 YYDKDF come from the germline V gene (reference sequence). The CDR3 DNA reads TGTGCCACCAGCAGAGATTTTGGGGGGGCTCGAGAAAAACTGTTTTTT. Protein sequence: CATSRDFGGAREKLFF.

To note about this clonotype: The germline gene is not matched at one end of the junction; a read error may be the cause. Here the CDR3 DNA reads TGTGCCAGCATCTTAGGACCCCAAAGCCTGCCCCAGCATTTT. It specifies CASILGPQSLPQHF. This sequence joins TRBV7-2 and TRBJ1-5; D remains unclear. CDR1 SGHTA and CDR2 FQGNSA come from the germline V gene. The CDR3 length is 14 residues.

This clonotype was counted at least ten times. The chain combines TRBV29-1 with TRBJ2-2; 7 nucleotides match TRBD2. This CDR3 has 11 amino acids. Trimming removed 8 bases from V and 7 bases from J; junction bases left unmatched: 4. Germline assignment: CDR1 SQVTM and CDR2 ANQGSEA. CDR3 sequence: CSTGGGGELFF. CDR3 sequence (DNA): TGCAGCACTGGGGGGGGCGGGGAGCTGTTTTTT.

This clonotype is categorized as medium-sized. The chain couples TRBV20-1 to TRBJ1-3; no reliable D call. The germline V gene has CDR1 DFQATT and CDR2 SNEGSKA (reference sequence). The CDR3 length is 14 residues. Deletions cut 3 bases from V and 0 bases from J, with 9 bases between. The CDR3 region has the DNA TGCAGTGCTAGTGAGGCTAACTCTGGAAACACCATATATTTT. Translation: CSASEANSGNTIYF.

Note on this clonotype: Possible read error: a much larger clone is one base away. The chain couples TRBV5-4 to TRBJ2-7, with TRBD2 matching over 7 bases. The length of the CDR3 is 12 residues. Germline V lookup: CDR1 SGHNT, CDR2 YYREEE (reference sequence). V trimming: 5 bases; J trimming: 5 bases; junction bases outside the gene matches: 4. CDR3 sequence: CASRGRADEQYF. For the CDR3, the DNA is TGTGCCAGCAGAGGGAGGGCAGACGAGCAGTACTTC.

This clonotype occurred many times. The chain recombines TRBV24-1 with TRBJ1-2, with D unclear. The CDR3 is 13 amino acids. Trimming removed 3 bases from V and 7 bases from J, with 11 bases in between. Germline V CDR1 and CDR2: KGHDR, SFDVKD. For the CDR3, the DNA is TGTGCCACCAGTGATAGTCAGGCGGCTGGCTACACCTTC. It specifies CATSDSQAAGYTF.

This clonotype was counted only a few times. This rearrangement joins TRBV5-6 to TRBJ1-5; D remains unclear. The CDR3 totals 15 residues. V gave up 0 bases and J gave up 4 bases, with 11 bases separating them. Germline CDR1 and CDR2: SGHDT and YYEEEE. The CDR3 nucleotides are TGTGCCAGCAGCTTGGTAGGAGTTACGAATCAGCCCCAGCATTTT. Its translation is CASSLVGVTNQPQHF.

The chain combines TRBV12-3 or TRBV12-4 with TRBJ2-7; D may match TRBD1 or TRBD2 (7 bases each). The CDR3 has 15 residues. The V end lost 6 bases, the J end lost 3 bases, and 18 bases lay between the germline ends. CDR3 protein: CASSPRGDSIYEQYF. The CDR3 coding sequence is TGTGCCAGCAGCCCTCGGGGGGACAGCATCTACGAGCAGTACTTC.

This clonotype occurred a few times. The chain joins TRBV30 to TRBJ2-3, with D possibly TRBD1 on 5 matching bases. The CDR3 runs 12 residues. Trimming pared 2 bases from V and 9 bases from J, leaving 12 bases between. Germline loops: CDR1 GTSNPN, CDR2 SVGIG (reference sequence). This CDR3 reads CAWSFDRRTQYF. The DNA of the CDR3 is TGTGCCTGGAGTTTCGACAGACGGACGCAGTATTTT.